These 29 T cell receptor beta chains were sequenced from one sample in a study of control samples from healthy donors and cancer patients. Produced via immunoSEQ multiplex PCR; TCRdb's table is partial and in-frame only. The sample lists approximately 100,000 clones; more than 90% were seen once. Sequenced input: blood. The source of these receptors is a human donor in good health. The donor label of this sample is uncertain.

A word on this clone: One end of the junction is discordant with germline, which a read error may explain. The V gene is TRBV5-1, the J gene TRBJ2-5; 10 nucleotides agree with TRBD2. In germline, CDR1 is SGHRS, CDR2 YFSETQ. The CDR3 runs to 16 residues. CDR3 sequence reads: CARSLGPAGGLETQYF. The CDR3 nucleotides are TGCGCCCGCAGCTTGGGGCCAGCGGGGGGGCTGGAGACCCAGTACTTC.

The gene calls are TRBV29-1 and TRBJ1-2; no definite D call. Germline CDR1 and CDR2: SQVTM and ANQGSEA. This CDR3 contains 15 residues. The V and J ends lost 6 bases and 6 bases respectively, with 23 bases between them. The CDR3 reads CSVGLKADPQHGYTF. The CDR3 region has the DNA TGCAGCGTCGGACTCAAAGCGGACCCCCAACATGGCTACACCTTC. Full variable domain (outside the CDR3, taken from reference TRBV29-1 and TRBJ1-2): SAVISQKPSRDICQRGTSLTIQCQVDSQVTMMFWYRQQPGQSLTLIATANQGSEATYESGFVIDKFPISRPNLTFSTLTVSNMSPEDSSIYLCSVGLKADPQHGYTFGSGTRLTVV.

This chain connects TRBV6-1 to TRBJ1-2, with D maybe TRBD1 (5 bases). V was cut by 1 base and J by 9 bases, with 15 bases left in between. The CDR3 totals 14 residues. Germline CDR1 MNHNS, CDR2 SASEGT. CDR3 in amino acids: CASSEDAGPSRYTF. CDR3 nucleotides: TGTGCCAGCAGTGAAGACGCAGGGCCGAGTCGCTACACCTTC.

The chain has TRBV30 and TRBJ2-2, with no clear D. The V end was cut by 7 bases, the J end by 4 bases, with 13 bases between. The CDR3 is 13 residues long. Germline values: CDR1 GTSNPN, CDR2 SVGIG (reference sequence). CDR3 bases: TGTGCCTTGGACCCTCTTAGCACCGGGGAGCTGTTTTTT. Amino acids: CALDPLSTGELFF.

The rearrangement joins TRBV20-1 to TRBJ1-2; D ambiguous. Germline V gene lookup returns CDR1 DFQATT and CDR2 SNEGSKA (reference sequence). The CDR3 has 11 amino acids. Between the trimmed V and J ends, which lost 0 bases and 8 bases, there was a span of 7 bases. In DNA form, the CDR3 reads TGCAGTGCTAGAGATAAGATCGGCTACACCTTC. It codes for CSARDKIGYTF.

The V call is TRBV29-1, the J call TRBJ2-5; tentative D call: TRBD1 (5 bases). The CDR3 has 12 residues. Trimming removed 7 bases at V and 1 base at J, with 10 bases between. The V gene's germline CDR1 is SQVTM and CDR2 ANQGSEA. CDR3 loop: CSEGHTQETQYF. The CDR3 bases are TGCAGCGAAGGACATACCCAAGAGACCCAGTACTTC. Using reference TRBV29-1 and TRBJ2-5 for the parts outside the CDR3, the full variable domain is SAVISQKPSRDICQRGTSLTIQCQVDSQVTMMFWYRQQPGQSLTLIATANQGSEATYESGFVIDKFPISRPNLTFSTLTVSNMSPEDSSIYLCSEGHTQETQYFGPGTRLLVL.

This chain connects TRBV12-3 or TRBV12-4 to TRBJ2-7, with D unresolved. CDR3 size: 12 residues. Trimming removed 3 bases at V and 7 bases at J, with 10 bases between. CDR3 sequence reads: CASSFTGIEQYF. In DNA, the CDR3 is TGTGCCAGCAGTTTTACGGGTATAGAGCAGTACTTC.

This chain joins TRBV24-1 and TRBJ1-5; weak D call: TRBD1 (5 bases). Per the germline V gene, CDR1 is KGHDR and CDR2 is SFDVKD. The CDR3 extends over 14 amino acids. With 9 bases removed from V and 3 bases from J, the gap between germline ends came to 14 bases. Here the CDR3 DNA reads TGTGCCACCGGGGCCCCCGGGGCCAATCAGCCCCAGCATTTT. Encoded protein: CATGAPGANQPQHF.

A remark on this clone: Other DNA sequences in this sample translate to the same CDR3. The chain is built from TRBV6-5 and TRBJ2-7; D perhaps matches TRBD1 (5 bases). Germline V lookup: CDR1 MNHEY, CDR2 SVGAGI. V shed 9 bases and J shed 2 bases, with 17 bases lying between them. The CDR3 has 14 amino acids. CDR3 sequence reads: CASSTDIPPYEQYF. As DNA, the CDR3 is TGTGCCAGTAGTACGGACATCCCTCCCTACGAGCAGTACTTC.

The chain links TRBV15 to TRBJ1-4, with D uncertain. V dropped 3 bases and J dropped 0 bases, with 11 bases sitting between them. CDR3 length equals 16 residues. Per the germline V gene, CDR1 is LNHNV and CDR2 is YYDKDF (reference sequence). In DNA form, the CDR3 reads TGTGCCACCAGCAGGAACAGCAGGTCAACTAATGAAAAACTGTTTTTT. This encodes CATSRNSRSTNEKLFF.

The rearrangement joins TRBV4-3 to TRBJ2-6, with D hard to call. CDR3 length equals 16 residues. V was pared by 0 bases and J by 0 bases, with 6 bases between. CDR1 and CDR2 (germline): LGHNA, YSLEER. CDR3: CASSQDGRSGANVLTF. The CDR3 DNA is TGCGCCAGCAGCCAAGATGGGCGCTCTGGGGCCAACGTCCTGACTTTC.

The chain has TRBV11-2 and TRBJ2-3; possibly TRBD1 or TRBD2 for D (5 bases each). Germline-derived CDR1 and CDR2 are SGHAT and FQNNGV. The CDR3 spans 15 residues. V was cut by 2 bases and J by 6 bases, with 15 bases left in between. CDR3 amino acids: CASSLSPGRSDTQYF. The CDR3 DNA reads TGTGCCAGCAGCTTATCCCCGGGACGGTCGGATACGCAGTATTTT. Variable domain in full (rest from reference TRBV11-2 and TRBJ2-3): EAGVAQSPRYKIIEKRQSVAFWCNPISGHATLYWYQQILGQGPKLLIQFQNNGVVDDSQLPKDRFSAERLKGVDSTLKIQPAKLEDSAVYLCASSLSPGRSDTQYFGPGTRLTVL.

This clone was observed a handful of times. The chain links TRBV2 to TRBJ1-1, with D uncertain. From germline, CDR1 is SNHLY and CDR2 FYNNEI. CDR3 length: 13 amino acids. The V end lost 7 bases, the J end lost 1 base, and 10 bases lay between the germline ends. This chain's CDR3 is CASTEDGNTEAFF. The CDR3 bases are TGTGCCAGCACAGAGGACGGGAACACTGAAGCTTTCTTT.

V gene TRBV6-6 combines with J gene TRBJ2-3; D remains ambiguous. Deletions cut 4 bases from V and 5 bases from J, with 13 bases between. Germline CDR1 MNHNY, CDR2 SVGAGI (reference sequence). The CDR3 runs 14 residues. CDR3 in amino acids: CASSSAKVGDTQYF. The CDR3 coding sequence is TGTGCCAGCAGTTCCGCGAAAGTAGGAGATACGCAGTATTTT.

J is TRBJ2-3 and V is TRBV6-5, with D tentatively TRBD1 (6 bases). Germline V lookup: CDR1 MNHEY, CDR2 SVGAGI. This CDR3 has 14 residues. Trimming stripped 6 bases from V and 2 bases from J, with 12 bases between. The CDR3 bases are TGTGCCAGCAGGAAACAGGGAGACACAGATACGCAGTATTTT. Residues: CASRKQGDTDTQYF.

The chain carries TRBV24-1 and TRBJ1-2, with a weak D call TRBD1 (5 bases). Germline CDR1 KGHDR, CDR2 SFDVKD. V lost 4 bases and J lost 3, with 11 bases in between. This CDR3 contains 14 residues. Written as DNA, the CDR3 is TGTGCCACCAGTGAAGCCGACAGAGACTATGGCTACACCTTC. This sequence encodes CATSEADRDYGYTF.

The CDR3 nucleotides are TGCGCCAGCAGCTTAGGACCAGGAAGCTCCTACGAGCAGTACTTC. Its protein is CASSLGPGSSYEQYF. The V gene is TRBV5-1, the J gene TRBJ2-7; D unresolved. Germline assignment: CDR1 SGHRS and CDR2 YFSETQ. The V end was cut by 2 bases, the J end by 0 bases, with 12 bases between. The CDR3 runs to 15 residues.

The chain uses TRBV3-1 (or the pseudogene TRBV3-2) and TRBJ2-7; tentative D call: TRBD2 (6 bases). The CDR3 loop spans 16 amino acids. V was cut by 5 bases and J by 2 bases, with 19 bases left in between. The germline gives CDR1 LGHDT, CDR2 YNNKEL (reference sequence). The CDR3, as DNA: TGTGCCAGCAGCAACCGGCCTCTAGCGTATACCTACGAGCAGTACTTC. It codes for CASSNRPLAYTYEQYF.

This clone was picked up a small number of times. This chain links TRBV12-3 or TRBV12-4 with TRBJ1-5; D not certain. V was clipped by 2 bases and J by 13 bases, with 12 bases between them. The CDR3 runs 12 residues. The CDR3 spells CASSLWASGQHF. The CDR3 nucleotides read TGTGCCAGCAGTTTATGGGCGAGCGGACAGCATTTT.

This clone was recorded only once. The J gene is TRBJ2-1, the V gene TRBV27, with 12 bases lining up with TRBD2. The germline V gene encodes CDR1 MNHEY and CDR2 SMNVEV (reference sequence). J lost 5 bases, V lost 2 bases, and 1 base had no gene match. There are 15 residues in the CDR3. CDR3 amino acids: CASSLRTSGNNEQFF. The CDR3 nucleotides are TGTGCCAGCAGTTTAAGGACTAGCGGGAACAATGAGCAGTTCTTC.

The chain's CDR3 is CASSKKGQGTSNEQFF. The CDR3 coding sequence is TGTGCCAGCAGCAAGAAAGGACAGGGTACGTCCAATGAGCAGTTCTTC. The V and J genes are TRBV6-6 and TRBJ2-1; TRBD1 agrees at 8 bases. Germline values: CDR1 MNHNY, CDR2 SVGAGI (reference sequence). This CDR3 has 16 residues. Germline trimming cut 6 bases from V and 6 bases from J; bases unmatched to any gene: 13.

The genes are TRBV5-1 and TRBJ2-5; TRBD1 might be the D (5 bases). The V gene lost 4 bases and the J gene lost 7 bases, with 8 bases spanning the gap. This CDR3 spans 11 amino acids. CDR1 and CDR2 from the germline V gene are SGHRS and YFSETQ. The CDR3 bases are TGCGCCAGCAGCCTAACAGGGACCCAGTACTTC. It translates to CASSLTGTQYF.

The chain couples TRBV7-9 to TRBJ2-1, with 15 bases identical to TRBD2. Germline V gene lookup returns CDR1 SEHNR and CDR2 FQNEAQ (reference sequence). Trimming removed 4 bases from V and 8 bases from J; junction bases left unmatched: 9. The CDR3 spans 17 residues. The CDR3 loop is CASSSGLAGGRSYEQFF. The DNA of the CDR3 is TGTGCCAGCAGCTCTGGACTAGCGGGGGGGCGAAGCTATGAGCAGTTCTTC.

CDR3 DNA sequence: TGTGCCAGCAGTGAAGTCTGGTCCAGGGCAGGGCAGCCCCAGCATTTT. Its protein is CASSEVWSRAGQPQHF. This chain uses TRBV6-1 with TRBJ1-5; the D gene is possibly TRBD1 (5 bases). The CDR3 has 16 amino acids. The V end lost 1 base, the J end lost 7 bases, and 17 bases lay between the germline ends. CDR1 and CDR2 (germline): MNHNS, SASEGT.

The CDR3 spells CASSVGGNYGYTF. The DNA for the CDR3 is TGTGCCAGCAGCGTAGGGGGTAACTATGGCTACACCTTC. The V call is TRBV9, the J call TRBJ1-2, with no clear D. V dropped 0 bases and J dropped 1 base, with 4 bases sitting between them. Per germline, CDR1 SGDLS and CDR2 YYNGEE. The CDR3 extends over 13 amino acids.

J is TRBJ1-2 and V is TRBV5-4, with D possibly TRBD1 on 6 matching bases. Germline V gene lookup returns CDR1 SGHNT and CDR2 YYREEE (reference sequence). The CDR3 length is 13 residues. Trimming took off 2 bases at V and 6 bases at J, with 11 bases between the two ends. The CDR3 loop is CASSFGGSDGYTF. The CDR3 DNA follows: TGTGCCAGCAGCTTTGGGGGCAGCGATGGCTACACCTTC.

The rearrangement links TRBV3-1 (or the pseudogene TRBV3-2) to TRBJ1-2; 7 nucleotides align to TRBD1. Germline CDR1 and CDR2: LGHDT and YNNKEL (reference sequence). The CDR3 extends over 14 amino acids. Trimming at V came to 2 bases and at J to 7 bases, leaving 7 bases not matched to a gene. CDR3 protein: CASSQITGAFGYTF. The CDR3 DNA reads TGTGCCAGCAGCCAAATCACAGGGGCTTTTGGCTACACCTTC.

This clone occurred once. The chain combines TRBV19 with TRBJ2-2, with D perhaps assigned TRBD1 or TRBD2 (7 bases each). V was shortened by 3 bases and J by 2 bases, with 19 bases between the two germline ends. CDR3 length equals 18 residues. Germline CDR1 and CDR2: LNHDA and SQIVND (reference sequence). The CDR3 region has the DNA TGTGCCAGTAGTATGTGGTTGGGAGGGGGCATCAACACCGGGGAGCTGTTTTTT. Amino acids: CASSMWLGGGINTGELFF. The whole variable domain, remainder taken from reference TRBV19 and TRBJ2-2, is DGGITQSPKYLFRKEGQNVTLSCEQNLNHDAMYWYRQDPGQGLRLIYYSQIVNDFQKGDIAEGYSVSREKKESFPLTVTSAQKNPTAFYLCASSMWLGGGINTGELFFGEGSRLTVL.

The CDR3 nucleotides read TGTGCCAGCAGCTTAGCAATGGGGACAGACTATGGCTACACCTTC. This encodes CASSLAMGTDYGYTF. This chain joins TRBV11-2 and TRBJ1-2; TRBD1 aligns across 7 bases. The CDR3 is 15 residues long. Germline V lookup: CDR1 SGHAT, CDR2 FQNNGV. The junction had 5 bases not matched to a gene; V was cut back by 1 base and J by 3 bases.